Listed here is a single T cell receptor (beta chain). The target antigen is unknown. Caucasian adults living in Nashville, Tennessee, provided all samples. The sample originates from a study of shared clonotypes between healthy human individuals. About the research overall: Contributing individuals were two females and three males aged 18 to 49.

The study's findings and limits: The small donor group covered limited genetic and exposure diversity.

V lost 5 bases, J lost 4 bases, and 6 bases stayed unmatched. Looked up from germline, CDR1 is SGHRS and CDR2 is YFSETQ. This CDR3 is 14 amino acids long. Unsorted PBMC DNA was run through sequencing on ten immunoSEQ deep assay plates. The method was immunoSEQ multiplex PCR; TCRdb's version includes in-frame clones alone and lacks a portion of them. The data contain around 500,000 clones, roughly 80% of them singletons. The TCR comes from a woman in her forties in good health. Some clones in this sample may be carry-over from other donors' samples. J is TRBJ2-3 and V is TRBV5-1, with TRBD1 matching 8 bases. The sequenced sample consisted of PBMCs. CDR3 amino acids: CASSQQGVADTQYF. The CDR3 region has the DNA TGCGCCAGCAGTCAACAGGGGGTGGCAGATACGCAGTATTTT.